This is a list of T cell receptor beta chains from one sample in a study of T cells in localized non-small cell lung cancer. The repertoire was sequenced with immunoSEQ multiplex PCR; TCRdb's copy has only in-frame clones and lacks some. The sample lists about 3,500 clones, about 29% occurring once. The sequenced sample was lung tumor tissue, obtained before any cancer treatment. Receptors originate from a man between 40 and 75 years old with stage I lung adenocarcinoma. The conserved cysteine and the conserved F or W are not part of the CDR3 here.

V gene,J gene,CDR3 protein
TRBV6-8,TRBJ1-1,ASNDGGAGNTEAF
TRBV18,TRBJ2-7,ASSPLFGNYEQY
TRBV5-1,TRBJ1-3,ASSLGGFSSGNTIY
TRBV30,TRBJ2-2,AWTPSGLTGELF
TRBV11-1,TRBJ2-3,ASSLRTGHTDTQY
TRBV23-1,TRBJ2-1,ASSLWVDNEQF
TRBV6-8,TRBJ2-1,ASRVGVVSYNEQF
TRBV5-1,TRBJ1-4,ASSIQGLGEKLF
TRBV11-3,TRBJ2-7,ASSPQGKTYEQY
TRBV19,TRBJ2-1,ASSSGSEYNEQF
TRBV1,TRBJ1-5,ASSQDSFLVTNQPQH
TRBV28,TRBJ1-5,ASSEGPLSNQPQH
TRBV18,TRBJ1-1,ASSPDRGGMNTEAF
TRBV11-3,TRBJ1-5,ASSLYGTANSNQPQH
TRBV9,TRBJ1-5,ASSVWGGVNQPQH
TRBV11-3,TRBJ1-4,ASSLGQVVEKLF
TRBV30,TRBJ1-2,AWRPGTKPNYGYT
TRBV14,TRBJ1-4,ASSQSLGRQKLF
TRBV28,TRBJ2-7,ASSGGRGLNYEQY
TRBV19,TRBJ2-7,ASSGLAGPYEQY
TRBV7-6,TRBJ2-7,ASSQDTGGASYEQY
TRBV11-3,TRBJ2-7,ASSLSEVLAGDGYEQY
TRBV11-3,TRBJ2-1,ASLMVAGSDEQF
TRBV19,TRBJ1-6,ASSEGHSINSPLH
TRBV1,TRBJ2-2,ASSQDSDRPNTGELF
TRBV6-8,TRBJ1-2,ASSLDRGSGYT
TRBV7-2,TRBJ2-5,AGGLAGQETQY
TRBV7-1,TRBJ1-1,ASSLQGGVEAF
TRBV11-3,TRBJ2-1,ASSLEDRVYNEQF
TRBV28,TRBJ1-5,ASSSGQGVDQPQH
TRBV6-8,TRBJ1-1,ASSTQGYTEAF
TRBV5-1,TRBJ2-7,ASSWGTGGPLEQY
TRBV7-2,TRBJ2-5,ASSQGREETQY
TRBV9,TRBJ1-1,ASSEDRGRGTEAF
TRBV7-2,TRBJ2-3,ASSLQTTDTQY
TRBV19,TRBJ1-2,ASSIAGPGYGYT
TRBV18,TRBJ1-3,ASSRNGIISGNTIY
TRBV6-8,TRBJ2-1,ASSWGGDEQF
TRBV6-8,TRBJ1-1,ATRRTANTEAF
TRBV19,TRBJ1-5,ASSILRETINQPQH
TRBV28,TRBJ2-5,ASSPRTGGGLKKETQY
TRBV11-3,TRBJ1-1,ASSYSGGMNTEAF
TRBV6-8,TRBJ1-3,ASSYSEGPGNTIY
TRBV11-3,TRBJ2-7,ASSLSPGGTYEQY
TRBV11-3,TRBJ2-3,ASSPTITSGGALDTQY